This TCR beta chain derives from a study of vaccination effects on CD4 cells after COVID-19 (dated by TCRdb to 2021 to 2024). At the level of the whole study: Two doses of either the BNT162b2 or the mRNA-1273 mRNA SARS-CoV-2 vaccine were administered to participants. In both COVID-19 convalescent patients and infection-naive vaccine recipients, the study compared SARS-CoV-2 spike-specific CD4+ TCR repertoires from before mRNA vaccination with those from after it. Altogether, around eleven COVID-19 convalescent patients and several SARS-CoV-2-naive healthy vaccine recipients made up the full study. The Oncomine TCR Beta short-read assay on an Illumina iSeq 100 was used to sequence cultures from other donors in the study. What the work shows at the level of the full study, not this receptor alone: The study was limited by a small number of convalescent patients, and early post-infection timepoints were lacking. In healthy vaccine recipients, vaccine-induced clones were almost all SARS-CoV-2 mono-reactive, with only 1 of 255 being cross-reactive with common cold coronaviruses. Clones induced by infection and clones induced by vaccination both contracted markedly at late timepoints after vaccination, which fits with T cell responses waning over time.

Libraries were made using the immunoSEQ multiplex PCR assay. DNA from the cultured and isolated CD4+ T cells underwent TCR beta CDR3 sequencing. The paper's processing steps were these. Non-productive TCR sequences were removed, reads were trimmed to the CDR3 region, and CDR3s of at least 7 amino acids were retained. The MANAFEST web app was used to pick out antigen-specific clonotypes by comparing their expansion in peptide wells with that in reference cultures. Positive clones required FDR<0.05 expansion versus reference and all other wells, odds ratio above 5, and frequency above 0.1% in two replicate wells. Cross-reactive clonotypes were defined as significantly expanded in SARS-CoV-2 spike wells and in at least one common cold coronavirus spike condition. Levenshtein distance calculated with the stringdist R package was used to assess CDR3 similarity, and unrooted trees were constructed with ape in R 3.6.1. This immuneACCESS table, as held by TCRdb, lists in-frame sequences with V and J called but not all clones. Of the missing ones, under half trace to an unresolved V gene in checked studies; the others have no known cause. The DNA gave D and trimming, while V, J and clone size come from that table. The sample table holds roughly 45,000 clones, of which roughly four fifths were seen once. The ten largest clonotypes hold 10% to 11% of the sample.

To identify antigen-specific CD4+ T cell clonotypes by their expansion, the ViraFEST assay first stimulated PBMC with viral peptide pools and then applied TCR sequencing. After more than nine days of culture, CD4+ T cells were isolated with the EasySep CD4+ T cell isolation kit. The absence of prior SARS-CoV-2 infection in healthy vaccine recipients was confirmed by negative nucleocapsid antibodies before and after vaccination. Each well held roughly 2 million PBMC cultured in IMDM containing around 5.1% human AB serum, around 9.3 IU/ml IL-2 and gentamicin, along with around 9.1 ug/ml peptides. On days 3 and 7, half of the culture medium was replaced with fresh IL-2-containing medium. Each peptide stimulation condition was cultured in triplicate wells unless otherwise noted. PBMC were separated from whole blood using Ficoll-Paque Plus gradient centrifugation and were then either cryopreserved at -140C or used fresh. The overlapping peptide pools covered the spike proteins of SARS-CoV-2 and of the common cold coronaviruses HCoV-NL63, HCoV-OC43 and HCoV-229E. The QIAamp micro DNA kit was used to extract genomic DNA from the cultured CD4+ T cells.

A few counts support this clone. Its antigen specificity is not known. Base qualities were left out, and no much larger clone turns up one base away. From the cysteine through the phenylalanine, the CDR3 covers 14 amino acids. The read is trimmed to its CDR3 DNA, 42 bases read in frame from base 1. Germline trimming: 4 bases from V, 4 bases from J; junction bases outside gene matches: 6. The germline V gene sets CDR1 to SGHRS and CDR2 to YFSETQ. This clonotype was sampled from a human donor who received a COVID-19 vaccine. This chain joins TRBV5-1 to TRBJ1-1, and TRBD1 matches 8 of the central bases. The material sequenced was CD4+ T cells from PBMCs cultured with SARS-CoV-2 spike peptides, taken before COVID-19 vaccination. Read against the paper, the sample's cell subset or site label means: SARS-CoV-2 spike overlapping peptide pool stimulation. The CDR3 here reads CASSLGQGGTEAFF. The DNA reads as follows: TGCGCCAGCAGCCTAGGACAGGGCGGCACTGAAGCTTTCTTT.